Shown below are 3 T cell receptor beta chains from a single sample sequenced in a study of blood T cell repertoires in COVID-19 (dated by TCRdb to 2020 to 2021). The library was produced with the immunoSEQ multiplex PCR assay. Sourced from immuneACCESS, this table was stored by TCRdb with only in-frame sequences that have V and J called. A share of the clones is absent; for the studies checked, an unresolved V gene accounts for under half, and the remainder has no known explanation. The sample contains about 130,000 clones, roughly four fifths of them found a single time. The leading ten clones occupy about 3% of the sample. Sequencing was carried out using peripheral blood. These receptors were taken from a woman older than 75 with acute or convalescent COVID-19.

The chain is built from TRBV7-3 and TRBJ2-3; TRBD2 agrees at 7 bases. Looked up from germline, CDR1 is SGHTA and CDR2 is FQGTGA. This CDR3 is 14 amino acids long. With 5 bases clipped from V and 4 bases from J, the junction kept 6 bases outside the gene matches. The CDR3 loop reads CASSPGTIPDTQYF. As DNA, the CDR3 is TGTGCCAGCAGCCCCGGGACTATTCCAGATACGCAGTATTTT.

The CDR3 spells CASSPSGQETQYF. The CDR3 region has the DNA TGTGCCAGCAGCCCCTCAGGGCAAGAGACCCAGTACTTC. The gene calls are TRBV5-8 and TRBJ2-5; the D gene is possibly TRBD1 (5 bases). V lost 4 bases, J lost 2 bases, and 9 bases lay in between. CDR1 is SGHTS and CDR2 is YDEGEE in the germline V gene. The CDR3 extends over 13 amino acids.

CDR3 protein: CASSPPGTGNEKLFF. The CDR3 nucleotides read TGTGCCAGTAGTCCGCCCGGGACAGGCAATGAAAAACTGTTTTTT. The chain employs TRBV19 and TRBJ1-4, with 8 bases matching TRBD1. Germline V gene lookup returns CDR1 LNHDA and CDR2 SQIVND (reference sequence). The V and J ends lost 5 bases and 5 bases, in that order; junction bases with no gene match: 7. CDR3 length: 15 residues. The full variable domain, in which reference TRBV19 and TRBJ1-4 provide the parts outside the CDR3, is DGGITQSPKYLFRKEGQNVTLSCEQNLNHDAMYWYRQDPGQGLRLIYYSQIVNDFQKGDIAEGYSVSREKKESFPLTVTSAQKNPTAFYLCASSPPGTGNEKLFFGSGTQLSVL.